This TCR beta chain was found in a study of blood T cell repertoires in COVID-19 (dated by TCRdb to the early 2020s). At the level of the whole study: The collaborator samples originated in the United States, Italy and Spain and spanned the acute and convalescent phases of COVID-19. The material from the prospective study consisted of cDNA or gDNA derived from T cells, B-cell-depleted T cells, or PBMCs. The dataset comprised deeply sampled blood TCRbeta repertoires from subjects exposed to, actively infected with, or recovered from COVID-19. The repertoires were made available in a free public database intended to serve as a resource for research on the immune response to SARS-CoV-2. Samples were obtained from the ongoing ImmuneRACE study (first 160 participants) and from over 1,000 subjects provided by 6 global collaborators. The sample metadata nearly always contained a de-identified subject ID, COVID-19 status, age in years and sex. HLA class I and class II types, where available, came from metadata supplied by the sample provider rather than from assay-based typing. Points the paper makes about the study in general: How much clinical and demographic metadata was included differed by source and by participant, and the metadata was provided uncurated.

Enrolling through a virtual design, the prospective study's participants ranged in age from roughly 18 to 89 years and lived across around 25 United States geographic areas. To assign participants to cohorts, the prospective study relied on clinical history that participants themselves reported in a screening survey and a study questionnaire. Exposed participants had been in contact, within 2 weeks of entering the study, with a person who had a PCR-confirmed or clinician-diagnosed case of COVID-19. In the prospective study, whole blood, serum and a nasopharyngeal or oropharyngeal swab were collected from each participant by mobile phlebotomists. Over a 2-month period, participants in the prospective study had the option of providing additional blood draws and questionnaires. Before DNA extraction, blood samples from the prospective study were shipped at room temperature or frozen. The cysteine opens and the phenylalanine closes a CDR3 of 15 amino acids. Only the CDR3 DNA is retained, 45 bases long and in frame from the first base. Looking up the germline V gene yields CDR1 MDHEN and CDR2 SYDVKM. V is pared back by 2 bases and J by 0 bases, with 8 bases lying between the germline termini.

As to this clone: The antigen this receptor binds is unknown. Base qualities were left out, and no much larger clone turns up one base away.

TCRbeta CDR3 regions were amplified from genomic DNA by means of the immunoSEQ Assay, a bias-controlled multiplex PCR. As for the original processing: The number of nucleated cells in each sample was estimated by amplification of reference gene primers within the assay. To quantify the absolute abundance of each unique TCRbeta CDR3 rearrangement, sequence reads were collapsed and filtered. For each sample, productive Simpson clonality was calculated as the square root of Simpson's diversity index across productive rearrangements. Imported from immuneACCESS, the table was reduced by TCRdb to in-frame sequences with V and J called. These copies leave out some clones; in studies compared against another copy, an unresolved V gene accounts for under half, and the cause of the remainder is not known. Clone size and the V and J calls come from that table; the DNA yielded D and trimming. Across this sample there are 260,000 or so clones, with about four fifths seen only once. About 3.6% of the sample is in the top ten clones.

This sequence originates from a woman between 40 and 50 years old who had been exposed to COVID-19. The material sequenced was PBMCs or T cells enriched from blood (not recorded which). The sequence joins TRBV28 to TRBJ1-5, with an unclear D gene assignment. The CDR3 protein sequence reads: CASSLEIYSNQPQHF. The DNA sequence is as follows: TGTGCCAGCAGTTTAGAGATTTATAGCAATCAGCCCCAGCATTTT.